This record concerns one T cell receptor (beta chain) sequence. Its antigen is unknown. Base quality data are lacking; no much larger clone is found one base away. These data belong to a study of T-cell reconstitution after alpha-beta-depleted transplantation in children (dated by TCRdb to the mid-2010s). A note on the overall study: T-cell immune reconstitution after TCRalphabeta/CD19-depleted allogeneic hematopoietic cell transplantation in children was quantitatively tracked in the study by means of TCR repertoire profiling. The paper's findings and limits, for the study overall: In some patients, the high TCRbeta diversity seen at day 60 was put down to recipient T cells and intrathymic progenitors that had survived conditioning. The frequencies of hyperexpanded clones fell over the following months, and after one year, T-cell counts and TCRbeta diversity were mostly attributed to newly produced T cells. Apparently early alphabetaT-cell count recovery about two months after transplant reportedly relied on only several hundred rapidly expanded clones derived from non-depleted graft cells.

The treatment or condition label, as the study defines it: allogeneic hematopoietic cell transplantation with graft depleted of TCRalphabeta T cells and CD19 B cells. The children who served as transplant recipients had been given grafts of TCRalphabeta/CD19-depleted allogeneic hematopoietic cells. The CDR3, cysteine through phenylalanine, is 12 amino acids long. Of the read, only the CDR3 DNA is kept; its 36 bases are in frame from base 1. CDR1 SGDLS and CDR2 YYNGEE were looked up in the germline V gene. The germline ends are 9 bases apart after V is trimmed by 3 bases and J by 9 bases. Library method: PCR. This sample was sequenced with an Illumina HiSeq 2500. Molecular barcoding was employed in the preparation of TCR libraries, with unique molecular identifiers being used to normalize TCRbeta repertoire quantification. The raw public data were reprocessed by TCRdb itself: fastp quality trimming at Q25, MiXCR clonotype calling, in-frame beta chains only. Each CDR3 protein appears once, grouped with its most common genes and DNA. This sample comprises around 450,000 distinct CDR3 sequences, around 15% of them detected only once. The ten biggest clones cover around 30% of the sample.

Sequenced here: PBMCs, mostly from graft donor cells, sampled 360 days after TCRalphabeta/CD19-depleted stem cell transplant. The sequence was collected from a boy less than two years old who had a stem cell transplant for Wiskott-Aldrich syndrome, so the T cells may come from the graft donor. The chain employs TRBV9 and TRBJ2-2, with an unclear D gene assignment. The DNA is TGTGCCAGCAGCGCCTCCCCCCGGGAGCTGTTTTTT. Its translation reads: CASSASPRELFF.